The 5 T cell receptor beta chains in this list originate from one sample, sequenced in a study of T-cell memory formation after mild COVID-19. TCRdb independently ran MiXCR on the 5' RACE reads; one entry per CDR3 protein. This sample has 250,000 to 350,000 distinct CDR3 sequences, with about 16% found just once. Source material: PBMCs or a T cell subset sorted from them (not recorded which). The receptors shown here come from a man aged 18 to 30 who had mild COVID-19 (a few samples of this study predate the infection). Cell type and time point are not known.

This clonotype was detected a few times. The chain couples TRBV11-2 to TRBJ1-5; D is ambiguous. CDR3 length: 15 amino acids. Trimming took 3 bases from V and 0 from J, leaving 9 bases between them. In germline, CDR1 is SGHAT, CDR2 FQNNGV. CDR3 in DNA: TGTGCCAGCAGCTTCCAACATGGTAGCAATCAGCCCCAGCATTTT. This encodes CASSFQHGSNQPQHF. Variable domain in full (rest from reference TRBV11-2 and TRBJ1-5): EAGVAQSPRYKIIEKRQSVAFWCNPISGHATLYWYQQILGQGPKLLIQFQNNGVVDDSQLPKDRFSAERLKGVDSTLKIQPAKLEDSAVYLCASSFQHGSNQPQHFGDGTRLSIL.

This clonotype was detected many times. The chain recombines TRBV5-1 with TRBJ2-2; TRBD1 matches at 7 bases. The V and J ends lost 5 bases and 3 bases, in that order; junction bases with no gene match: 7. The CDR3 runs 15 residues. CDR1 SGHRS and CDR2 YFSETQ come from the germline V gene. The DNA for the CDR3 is TGCGCCAGCAGTCGACAGGGTCTGGACACCGGGGAGCTGTTTTTT. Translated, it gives CASSRQGLDTGELFF. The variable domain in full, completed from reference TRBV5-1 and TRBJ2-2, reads KAGVTQTPRYLIKTRGQQVTLSCSPISGHRSVSWYQQTPGQGLQFLFEYFSETQRNKGNFPGRFSGRQFSNSRSEMNVSTLELGDSALYLCASSRQGLDTGELFFGEGSRLTVL.

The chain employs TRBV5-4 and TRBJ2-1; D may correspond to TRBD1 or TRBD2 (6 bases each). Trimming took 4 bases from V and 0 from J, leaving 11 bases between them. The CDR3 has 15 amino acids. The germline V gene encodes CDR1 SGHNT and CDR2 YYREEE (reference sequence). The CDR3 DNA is TGTGCCAGCAGCCTGGGGGGCGACTCCTACAATGAGCAGTTCTTC. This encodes CASSLGGDSYNEQFF. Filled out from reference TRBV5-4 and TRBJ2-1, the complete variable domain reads ETGVTQSPTHLIKTRGQQVTLRCSSQSGHNTVSWYQQALGQGPQFIFQYYREEENGRGNFPPRFSGLQFPNYSSELNVNALELDDSALYLCASSLGGDSYNEQFFGPGTRLTVL.

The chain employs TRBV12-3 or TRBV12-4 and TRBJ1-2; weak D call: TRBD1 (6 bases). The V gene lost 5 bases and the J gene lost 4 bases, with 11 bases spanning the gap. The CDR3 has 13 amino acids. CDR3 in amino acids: CASSTGNGYGYTF. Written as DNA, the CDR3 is TGTGCCAGCAGTACAGGGAATGGCTATGGCTACACCTTC.

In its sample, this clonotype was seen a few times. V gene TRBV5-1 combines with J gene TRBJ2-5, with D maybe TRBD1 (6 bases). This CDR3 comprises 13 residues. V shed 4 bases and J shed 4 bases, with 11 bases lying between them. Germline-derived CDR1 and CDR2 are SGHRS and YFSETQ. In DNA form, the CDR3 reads TGCGCCAGCAGCGACCAGGGGACAGAGACCCAGTACTTC. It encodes CASSDQGTETQYF.